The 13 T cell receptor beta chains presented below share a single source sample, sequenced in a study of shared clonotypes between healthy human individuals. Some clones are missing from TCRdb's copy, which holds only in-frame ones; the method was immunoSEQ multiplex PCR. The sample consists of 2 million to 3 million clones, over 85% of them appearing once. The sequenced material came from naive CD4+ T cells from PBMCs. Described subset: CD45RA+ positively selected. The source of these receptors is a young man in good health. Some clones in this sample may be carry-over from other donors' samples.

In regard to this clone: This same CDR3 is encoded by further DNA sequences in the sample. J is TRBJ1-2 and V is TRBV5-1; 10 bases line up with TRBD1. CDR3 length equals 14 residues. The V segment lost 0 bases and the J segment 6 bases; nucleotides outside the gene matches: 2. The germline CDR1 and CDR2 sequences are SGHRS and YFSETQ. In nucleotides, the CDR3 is TGCGCCAGCAGCTTGGAAGGGACAGGGGATGGCTACACCTTC. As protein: CASSLEGTGDGYTF.

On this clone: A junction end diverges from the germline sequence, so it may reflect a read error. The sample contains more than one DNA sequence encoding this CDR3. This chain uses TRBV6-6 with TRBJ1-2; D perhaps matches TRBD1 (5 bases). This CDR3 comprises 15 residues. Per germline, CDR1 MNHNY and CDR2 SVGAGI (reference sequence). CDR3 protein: CASSSARGTNYGYTF. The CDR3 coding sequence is TGCGCCAGCAGTTCGGCGCGGGGCACAAACTATGGCTACACCTTC.

DNA for the CDR3: TGTGCCAGTAGTACGAGGAGGGCCGGTAATGAAAAACTGTTTTTT. Its translation: CASSTRRAGNEKLFF. The J gene is TRBJ1-4, the V gene TRBV19, with no clear D. The germline V gene encodes CDR1 LNHDA and CDR2 SQIVND (reference sequence). The V end lost 4 bases, the J end lost 4 bases, and 13 bases lay between the germline ends. The CDR3 runs 15 residues.

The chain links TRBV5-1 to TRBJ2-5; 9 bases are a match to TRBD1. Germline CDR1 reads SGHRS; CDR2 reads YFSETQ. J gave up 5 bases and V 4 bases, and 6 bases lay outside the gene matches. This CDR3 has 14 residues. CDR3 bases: TGCGCCAGCAGCCGGGGACAGGGATACGAGACCCAGTACTTC. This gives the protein CASSRGQGYETQYF.

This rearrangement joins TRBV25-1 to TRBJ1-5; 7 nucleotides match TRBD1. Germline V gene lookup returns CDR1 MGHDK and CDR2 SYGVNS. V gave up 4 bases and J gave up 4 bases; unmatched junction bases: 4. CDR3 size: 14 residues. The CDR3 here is CASSGPGGNQPQHF. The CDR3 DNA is TGTGCCAGCAGTGGACCAGGGGGGAATCAGCCCCAGCATTTT.

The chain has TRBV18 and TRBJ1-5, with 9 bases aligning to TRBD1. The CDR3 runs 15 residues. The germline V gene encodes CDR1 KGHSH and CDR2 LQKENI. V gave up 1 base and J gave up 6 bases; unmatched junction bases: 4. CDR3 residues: CASSPRTGVVQPQHF. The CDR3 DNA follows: TGTGCCAGCTCACCACGGACAGGGGTGGTTCAGCCCCAGCATTTT.

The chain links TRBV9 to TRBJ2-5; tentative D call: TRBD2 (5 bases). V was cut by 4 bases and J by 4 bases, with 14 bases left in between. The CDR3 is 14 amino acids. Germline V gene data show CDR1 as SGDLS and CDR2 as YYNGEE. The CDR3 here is CASSPRVAGETQYF. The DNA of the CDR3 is TGTGCCAGCAGCCCGCGGGTTGCGGGAGAGACCCAGTACTTC.

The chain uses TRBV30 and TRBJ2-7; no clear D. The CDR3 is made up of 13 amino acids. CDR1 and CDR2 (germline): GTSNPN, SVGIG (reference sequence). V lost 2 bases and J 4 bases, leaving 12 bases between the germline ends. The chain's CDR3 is CAWSHGAGYEQYF. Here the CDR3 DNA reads TGTGCCTGGAGTCATGGTGCCGGGTACGAGCAGTACTTC.

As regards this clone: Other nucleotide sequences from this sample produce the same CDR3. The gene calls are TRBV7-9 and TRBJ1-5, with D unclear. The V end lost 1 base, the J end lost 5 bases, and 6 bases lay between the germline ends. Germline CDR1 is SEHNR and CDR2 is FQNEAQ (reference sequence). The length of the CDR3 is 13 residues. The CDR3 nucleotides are TGTGCCAGCAGCTTAGGTGGGGATCAGCCCCAGCATTTT. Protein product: CASSLGGDQPQHF.

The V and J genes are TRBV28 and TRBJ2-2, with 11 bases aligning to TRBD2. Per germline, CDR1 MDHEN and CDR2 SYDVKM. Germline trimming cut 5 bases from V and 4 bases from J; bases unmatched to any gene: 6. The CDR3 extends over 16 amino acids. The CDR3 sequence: CASSRTGTSGTGELFF. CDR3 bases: TGTGCCAGCAGTAGAACCGGGACTAGCGGCACCGGGGAGCTGTTTTTT. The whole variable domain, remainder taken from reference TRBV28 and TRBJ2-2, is DVKVTQSSRYLVKRTGEKVFLECVQDMDHENMFWYRQDPGLGLRLIYFSYDVKMKEKGDIPEGYSVSREKKERFSLILESASTNQTSMYLCASSRTGTSGTGELFFGEGSRLTVL.

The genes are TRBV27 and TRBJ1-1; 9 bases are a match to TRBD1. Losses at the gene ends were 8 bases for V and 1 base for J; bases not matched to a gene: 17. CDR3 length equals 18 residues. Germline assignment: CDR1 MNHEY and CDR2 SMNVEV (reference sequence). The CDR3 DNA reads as TGTGCCAGCCGCCGACACGGACAGGGGCGTCTCGGGAACACTGAAGCTTTCTTT. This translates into CASRRHGQGRLGNTEAFF.

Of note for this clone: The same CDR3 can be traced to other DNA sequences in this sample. The CDR3 DNA follows: TGTGCCAGCAGTCGACAGGGCAATCAGCCCCAGCATTTT. Translation gives CASSRQGNQPQHF. V is TRBV6-1 and J is TRBJ1-5; perhaps TRBD1 as D (6 bases). The CDR3 has 13 residues. Per the germline V gene, CDR1 is MNHNS and CDR2 is SASEGT. V shed 5 bases and J shed 2 bases, with 7 bases lying between them.

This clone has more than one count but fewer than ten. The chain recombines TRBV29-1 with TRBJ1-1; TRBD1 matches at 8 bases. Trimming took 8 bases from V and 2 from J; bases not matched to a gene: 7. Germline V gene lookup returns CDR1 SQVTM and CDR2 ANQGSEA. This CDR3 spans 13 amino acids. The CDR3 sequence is CSIRGQANTEAFF. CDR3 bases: TGCAGCATTAGGGGACAGGCCAACACTGAAGCTTTCTTT.